The clone carrying this T cell receptor beta chain was observed a few times. Its cognate antigen is unknown. TCR beta cDNA libraries had unique molecular identifiers. Between about 0.85 and 10 million T cells gave rise to 500,000 to 600,000 cDNA molecules. MiXCR was run by TCRdb on the PCR reads, yielding one entry per CDR3 protein. The sample comprises fewer than 550,000 distinct CDR3 sequences, less than 40% of which are singletons, and 5% to 6% rests with the top ten. The sample is drawn from a study of post-analysis software for immune sequencing data. For the study at large: As for disease course, relapsing-remitting, secondary progressive and progressive-relapsing multiple sclerosis were all included. Study findings and constraints: A handful of TRBV segments appeared more often in patients than in controls, and TRBV5-6, TRBV5-1 and TRBV20-1 were among these. Under the F measure, samples that were prepared in one batch clustered strongly together.

Germline CDR1 is SGHRS and CDR2 is YFSETQ. There are 15 residues in the CDR3. Losses at the gene ends were 0 bases for V and 7 bases for J; bases not matched to a gene: 5. Specimen: blood. The V call is TRBV5-1, the J call TRBJ2-1, with TRBD2 identical over 9 bases. This receptor was identified in a girl aged 2-17 years with multiple sclerosis. The CDR3 DNA reads as TGCGCCAGCAGCTTGGTCGCGGGGGGGCCGAATGAGCAGTTCTTC. Protein product: CASSLVAGGPNEQFF. The complete variable domain, with remaining parts taken from reference TRBV5-1 and TRBJ2-1, reads KAGVTQTPRYLIKTRGQQVTLSCSPISGHRSVSWYQQTPGQGLQFLFEYFSETQRNKGNFPGRFSGRQFSNSRSEMNVSTLELGDSALYLCASSLVAGGPNEQFFGPGTRLTVL.